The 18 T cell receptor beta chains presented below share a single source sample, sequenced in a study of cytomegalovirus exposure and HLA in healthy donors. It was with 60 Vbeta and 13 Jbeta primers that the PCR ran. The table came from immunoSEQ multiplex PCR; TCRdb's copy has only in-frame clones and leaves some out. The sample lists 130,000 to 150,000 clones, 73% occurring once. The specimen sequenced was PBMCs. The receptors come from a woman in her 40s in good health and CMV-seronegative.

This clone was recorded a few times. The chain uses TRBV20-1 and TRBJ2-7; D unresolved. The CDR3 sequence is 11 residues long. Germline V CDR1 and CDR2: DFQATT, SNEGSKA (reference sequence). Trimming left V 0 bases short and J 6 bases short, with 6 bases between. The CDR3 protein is CSARDLREQYF. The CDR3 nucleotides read TGCAGTGCTAGAGATTTGCGCGAGCAGTACTTC.

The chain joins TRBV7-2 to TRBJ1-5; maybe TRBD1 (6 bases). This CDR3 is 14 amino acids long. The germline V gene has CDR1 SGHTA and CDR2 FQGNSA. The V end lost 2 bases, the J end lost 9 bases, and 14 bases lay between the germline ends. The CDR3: CASSLPGAMGPQHF. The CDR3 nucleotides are TGTGCCAGCAGCTTACCAGGGGCTATGGGGCCCCAGCATTTT.

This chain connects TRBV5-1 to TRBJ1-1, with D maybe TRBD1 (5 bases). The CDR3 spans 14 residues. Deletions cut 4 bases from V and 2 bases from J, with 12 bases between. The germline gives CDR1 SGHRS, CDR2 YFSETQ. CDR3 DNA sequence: TGCGCCAGCAGCGTAAGGGGTTTTAACACTGAAGCTTTCTTT. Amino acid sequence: CASSVRGFNTEAFF.

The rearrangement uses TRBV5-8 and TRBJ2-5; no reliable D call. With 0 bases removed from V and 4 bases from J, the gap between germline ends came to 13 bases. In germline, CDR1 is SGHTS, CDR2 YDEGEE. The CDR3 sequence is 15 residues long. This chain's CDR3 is CASSLGANNLETQYF. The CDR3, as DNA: TGTGCCAGCAGCTTGGGGGCCAATAATTTAGAGACCCAGTACTTC.

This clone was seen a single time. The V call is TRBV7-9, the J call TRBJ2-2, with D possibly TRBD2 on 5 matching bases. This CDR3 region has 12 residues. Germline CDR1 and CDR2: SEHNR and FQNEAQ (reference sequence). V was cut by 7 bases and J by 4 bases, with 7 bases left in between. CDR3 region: CASIGGTGELFF. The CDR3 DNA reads TGTGCCAGCATTGGAGGCACCGGGGAGCTGTTTTTT.

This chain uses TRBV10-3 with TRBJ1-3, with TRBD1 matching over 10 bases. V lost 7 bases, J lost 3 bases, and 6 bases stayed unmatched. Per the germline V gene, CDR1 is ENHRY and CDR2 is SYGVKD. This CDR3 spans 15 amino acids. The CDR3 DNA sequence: TGTGCCATCATGACAGGGGGCGCGGATGGAAACACCATATATTTT. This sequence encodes CAIMTGGADGNTIYF.

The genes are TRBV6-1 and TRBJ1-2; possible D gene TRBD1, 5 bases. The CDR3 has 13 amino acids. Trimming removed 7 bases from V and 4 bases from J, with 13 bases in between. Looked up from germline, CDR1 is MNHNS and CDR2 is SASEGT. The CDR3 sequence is CASTRQKLYGYTF. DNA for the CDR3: TGTGCCAGCACTCGACAGAAACTCTATGGCTACACCTTC.

The DNA of the CDR3 is TGCGCCAGCAGCCAACATACTAGCACCTACCAAGAGACCCAGTACTTC. It encodes CASSQHTSTYQETQYF. The chain has TRBV4-1 and TRBJ2-5, with TRBD2 as a possible D gene (6 bases). V was cut by 2 bases and J by 0 bases, with 13 bases left in between. The CDR3 extends over 16 amino acids. Germline V gene lookup returns CDR1 MGHRA and CDR2 YSYEKL.

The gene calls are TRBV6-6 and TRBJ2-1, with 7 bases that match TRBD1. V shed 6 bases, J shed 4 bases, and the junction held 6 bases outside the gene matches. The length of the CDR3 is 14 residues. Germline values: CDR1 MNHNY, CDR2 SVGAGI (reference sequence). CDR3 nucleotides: TGTGCCAGCAGGGGACAGCTCAGTTACAATGAGCAGTTCTTC. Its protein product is CASRGQLSYNEQFF.

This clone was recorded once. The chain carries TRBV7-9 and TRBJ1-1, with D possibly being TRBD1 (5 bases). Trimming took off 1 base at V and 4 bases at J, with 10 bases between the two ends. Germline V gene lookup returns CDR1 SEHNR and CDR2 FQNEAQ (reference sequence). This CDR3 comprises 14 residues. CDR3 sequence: CASSLGGGGTEAFF. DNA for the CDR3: TGTGCCAGCAGCTTAGGGGGGGGAGGCACTGAAGCTTTCTTT.

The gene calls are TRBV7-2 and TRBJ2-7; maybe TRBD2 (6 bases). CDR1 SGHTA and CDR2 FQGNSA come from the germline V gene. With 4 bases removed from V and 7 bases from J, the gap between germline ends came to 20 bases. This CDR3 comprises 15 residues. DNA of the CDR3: TGTGCCAGCAGCTCTGCCGGGACTTACCCGGGGGAGCAGTACTTC. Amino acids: CASSSAGTYPGEQYF.

DNA of the CDR3: TGTGCCAGCAGCTTTGGGGGACAGACCTCCTACAATGAGCAGTTCTTC. This gives the protein CASSFGGQTSYNEQFF. The J gene is TRBJ2-1, the V gene TRBV7-3; 7 bases line up with TRBD1. The V gene end was trimmed by 3 bases and the J gene end by 0 bases; junction bases not matched to a gene: 5. This CDR3 comprises 16 residues. Germline values: CDR1 SGHTA, CDR2 FQGTGA.

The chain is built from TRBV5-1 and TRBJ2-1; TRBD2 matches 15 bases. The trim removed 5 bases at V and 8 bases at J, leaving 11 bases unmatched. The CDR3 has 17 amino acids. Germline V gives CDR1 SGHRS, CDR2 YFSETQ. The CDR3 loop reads CASRPGLAGGLRDEQFF. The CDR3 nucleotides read TGCGCCAGCAGGCCTGGACTAGCGGGGGGGCTTAGGGATGAGCAGTTCTTC.

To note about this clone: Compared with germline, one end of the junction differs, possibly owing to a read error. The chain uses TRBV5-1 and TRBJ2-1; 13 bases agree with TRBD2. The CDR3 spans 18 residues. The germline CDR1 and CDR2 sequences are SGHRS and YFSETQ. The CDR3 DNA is TGCGCCGGCAGCTTGTTCACTAGCGGGGGGGCCGATGCGGGTGAGCAGTTCTTC. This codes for CAGSLFTSGGADAGEQFF. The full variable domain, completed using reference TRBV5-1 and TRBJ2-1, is KAGVTQTPRYLIKTRGQQVTLSCSPISGHRSVSWYQQTPGQGLQFLFEYFSETQRNKGNFPGRFSGRQFSNSRSEMNVSTLELGDSALYLCAGSLFTSGGADAGEQFFGPGTRLTVL.

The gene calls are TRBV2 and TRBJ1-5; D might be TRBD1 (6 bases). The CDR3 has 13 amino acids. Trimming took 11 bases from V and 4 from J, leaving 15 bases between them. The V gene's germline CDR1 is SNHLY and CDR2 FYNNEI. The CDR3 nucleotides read TGTGCCTTTGGGGAGGGGGAAAATCAGCCCCAGCATTTT. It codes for CAFGEGENQPQHF.

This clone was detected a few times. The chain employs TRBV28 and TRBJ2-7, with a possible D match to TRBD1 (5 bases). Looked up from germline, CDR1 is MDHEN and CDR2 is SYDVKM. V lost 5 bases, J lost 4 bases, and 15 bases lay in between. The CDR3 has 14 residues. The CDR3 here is CASSDSSQGYEQYV. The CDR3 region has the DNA TGTGCCAGCAGTGACAGCTCACAAGGGTACGAGCAGTACGTC.

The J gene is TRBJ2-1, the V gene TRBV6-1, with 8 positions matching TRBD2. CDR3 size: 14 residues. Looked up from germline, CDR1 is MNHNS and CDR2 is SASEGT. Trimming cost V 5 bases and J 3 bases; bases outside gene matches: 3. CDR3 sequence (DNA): TGTGCCAGCAGTATGCGGGGGGACTACAATGAGCAGTTCTTC. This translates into CASSMRGDYNEQFF.

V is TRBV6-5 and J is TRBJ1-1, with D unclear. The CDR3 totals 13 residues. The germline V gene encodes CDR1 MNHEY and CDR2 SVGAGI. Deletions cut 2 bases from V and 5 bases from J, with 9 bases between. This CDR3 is CASSYGGYTEAFF. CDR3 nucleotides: TGTGCCAGCAGTTACGGCGGGTATACTGAAGCTTTCTTT.